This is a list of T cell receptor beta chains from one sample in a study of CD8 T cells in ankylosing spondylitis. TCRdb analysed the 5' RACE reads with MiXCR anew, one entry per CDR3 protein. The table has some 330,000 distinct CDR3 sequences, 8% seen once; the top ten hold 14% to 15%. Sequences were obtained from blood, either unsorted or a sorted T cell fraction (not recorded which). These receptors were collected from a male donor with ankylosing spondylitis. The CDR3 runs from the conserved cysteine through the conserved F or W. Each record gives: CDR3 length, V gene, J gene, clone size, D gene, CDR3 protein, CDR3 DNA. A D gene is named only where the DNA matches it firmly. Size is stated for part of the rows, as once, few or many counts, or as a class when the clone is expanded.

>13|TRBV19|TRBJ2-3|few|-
CASGQVRADTQYF
TGTGCCAGTGGTCAGGTTAGGGCAGATACGCAGTATTTT
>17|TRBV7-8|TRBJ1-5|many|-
CASSPKGGDRNNQPQHF
TGTGCCAGCAGCCCCAAGGGGGGGGATCGGAACAATCAGCCCCAGCATTTT
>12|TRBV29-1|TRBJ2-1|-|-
CSVEEAVNEQFF
TGCAGCGTTGAAGAGGCCGTGAATGAGCAGTTCTTC
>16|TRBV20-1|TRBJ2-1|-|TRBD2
CSARSGLAGVRNEQFF
TGCAGTGCTAGATCGGGGCTAGCGGGAGTACGCAATGAGCAGTTCTTC
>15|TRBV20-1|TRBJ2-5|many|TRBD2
CSAREGTRPQETQYF
TGCAGTGCTAGAGAGGGGACTAGACCCCAGGAGACCCAGTACTTC
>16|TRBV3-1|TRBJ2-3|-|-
CASSQIGPISTDTQYF
TGTGCCAGCAGCCAAATTGGACCGATTAGCACAGATACGCAGTATTTT
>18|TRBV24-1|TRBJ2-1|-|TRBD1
CATSDGGQGAGSYNKQFF
TGTGCCACCAGTGATGGAGGACAGGGGGCCGGCTCCTACAATAAGCAGTTCTTC
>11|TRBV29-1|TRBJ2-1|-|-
CSARGVHEQFF
TGCAGCGCCCGCGGGGTCCATGAGCAGTTCTTC
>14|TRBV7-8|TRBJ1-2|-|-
CASSLDDQAPGYTF
TGTGCCAGCAGCTTAGATGACCAAGCCCCTGGCTACACCTTC
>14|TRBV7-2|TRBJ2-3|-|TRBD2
CASTSGRGTDTQYF
TGTGCCAGCACCAGCGGGAGGGGGACAGATACGCAGTATTTT
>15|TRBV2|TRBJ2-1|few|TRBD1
CASAIPGGGWNEQFF
TGTGCCAGCGCAATTCCAGGGGGCGGTTGGAATGAGCAGTTCTTC
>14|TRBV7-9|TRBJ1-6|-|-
CASSLARTNSPLHF
TGTGCCAGCAGCTTAGCCCGGACCAATTCACCCCTCCACTTT
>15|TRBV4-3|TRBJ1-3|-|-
CASSQAGASGNTIYF
TGCGCCAGCAGCCAAGCAGGGGCCTCTGGAAACACCATATATTTT
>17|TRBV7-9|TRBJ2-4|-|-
CASSLVGRELAKNIQYF
TGTGCCAGCAGCTTAGTAGGGCGGGAACTAGCCAAAAACATTCAGTACTTC
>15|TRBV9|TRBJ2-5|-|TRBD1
CASSRTGGTQETQYF
TGTGCCAGCAGCAGAACAGGGGGGACCCAAGAGACCCAGTACTTC
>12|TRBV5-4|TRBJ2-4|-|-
CASSLDLNIQYF
TGTGCCAGCAGCTTAGATTTGAACATTCAGTACTTC
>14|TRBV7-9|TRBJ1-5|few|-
CASSVAGRSQPQHF
TGTGCCAGCAGCGTGGCGGGGAGGAGTCAGCCCCAGCATTTT
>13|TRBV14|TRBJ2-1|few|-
CASSQVGYNEQFF
TGTGCCAGCAGCCAAGTTGGGTACAATGAGCAGTTCTTC
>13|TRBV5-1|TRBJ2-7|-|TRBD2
CASSGAGESEQYF
TGCGCCAGCAGCGGAGCGGGAGAGTCCGAGCAGTACTTC
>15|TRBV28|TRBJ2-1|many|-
CATTPTGSGANEQFF
TGTGCCACCACCCCCACAGGGAGCGGGGCCAATGAGCAGTTCTTC
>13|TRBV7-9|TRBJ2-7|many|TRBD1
CASSLAGGREQYF
TGTGCCAGCAGCTTAGCAGGGGGCCGGGAGCAGTACTTC
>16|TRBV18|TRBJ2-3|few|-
CASSRELAESTDTQYF
TGTGCCAGCTCTCGAGAATTAGCAGAAAGCACAGATACGCAGTATTTT
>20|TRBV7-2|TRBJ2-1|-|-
CASSPSRSILRRRGYNEQFF
TGTGCCAGCAGCCCTAGTCGCTCAATACTAAGGCGGCGGGGCTACAATGAGCAGTTCTTC
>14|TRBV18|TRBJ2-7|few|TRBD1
CASSPDRVYYEQYF
TGTGCCAGCTCACCCGACAGGGTCTACTACGAGCAGTACTTC
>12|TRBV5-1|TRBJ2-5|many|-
CASSLSLETQYF
TGCGCCAGTTCACTCTCCCTAGAGACCCAGTACTTC
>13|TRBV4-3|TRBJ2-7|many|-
CASSQARYYEQYF
TGCGCCAGCAGCCAAGCTCGGTACTACGAGCAGTACTTC
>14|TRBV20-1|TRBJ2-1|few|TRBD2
CSASHSGSRNEQFF
TGCAGTGCCAGCCACAGCGGGAGTCGCAATGAGCAGTTCTTC
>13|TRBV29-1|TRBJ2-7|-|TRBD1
CSVSRGLLYEQYF
TGCAGCGTTTCCAGGGGGCTCCTTTACGAGCAGTACTTC
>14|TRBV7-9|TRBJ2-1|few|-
CASSSSRGYNEQFF
TGTGCCAGCAGCTCGAGCCGGGGTTACAATGAGCAGTTCTTC
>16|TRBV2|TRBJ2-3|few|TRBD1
CASSDLGTVATDTQYF
TGTGCCAGCAGTGATTTGGGGACAGTCGCGACAGATACGCAGTATTTT
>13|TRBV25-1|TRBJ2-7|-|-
CASSEWGHYEQYF
TGTGCCAGCAGTGAATGGGGCCACTACGAGCAGTACTTC
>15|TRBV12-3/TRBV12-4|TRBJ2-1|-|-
CASSLGPWGYNEQFF
TGTGCCAGCAGTTTAGGCCCCTGGGGGTACAATGAGCAGTTCTTC
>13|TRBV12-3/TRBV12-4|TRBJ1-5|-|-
CASSLARSGPQHF
TGTGCCAGCAGTTTAGCGCGGTCGGGGCCCCAGCATTTT
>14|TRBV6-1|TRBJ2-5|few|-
CASSRTGSQETQYF
TGTGCCAGCAGCCGAACTGGATCCCAAGAGACCCAGTACTTC
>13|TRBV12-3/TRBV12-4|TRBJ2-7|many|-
CASNTGHTYEQYF
TGTGCCAGCAATACCGGACACACCTACGAGCAGTACTTC
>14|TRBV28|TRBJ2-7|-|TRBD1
CASSADRGLWEQYF
TGTGCCAGCAGTGCCGACAGGGGATTGTGGGAGCAGTACTTC
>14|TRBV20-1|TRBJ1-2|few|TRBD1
CSARTTGGNYGYTF
TGCAGTGCTCGGACCACAGGGGGCAACTATGGCTACACCTTC
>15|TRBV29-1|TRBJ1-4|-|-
CSVDPGTPSVGKLFF
TGCAGCGTTGATCCAGGGACCCCCTCAGTGGGTAAACTGTTTTTT
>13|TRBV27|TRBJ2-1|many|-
CASSLSMNNEQFF
TGTGCCAGCAGTTTGTCAATGAACAATGAGCAGTTCTTC
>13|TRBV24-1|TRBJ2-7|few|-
CATTRRTPYEQYF
TGTGCCACCACTAGGCGGACCCCTTACGAGCAGTACTTC
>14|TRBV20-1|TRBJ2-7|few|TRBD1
CSAPGQGASYEQYF
TGCAGTGCCCCTGGACAGGGGGCGTCCTACGAGCAGTACTTC
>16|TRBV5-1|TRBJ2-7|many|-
CASSTGTARLLYEQYF
TGCGCCAGCAGCACCGGGACTGCTAGACTCCTATACGAGCAGTACTTC
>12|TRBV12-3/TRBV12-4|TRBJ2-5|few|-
CASSFFGETQYF
TGTGCCAGCAGTTTTTTCGGGGAGACCCAGTACTTC
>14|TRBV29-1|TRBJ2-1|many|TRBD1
CSVVFGTGGDEQFF
TGCAGCGTTGTTTTCGGGACAGGGGGCGATGAGCAGTTCTTC
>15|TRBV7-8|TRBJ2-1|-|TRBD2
CASSALAGSYNEQFF
TGTGCCAGCAGCGCCTTAGCGGGGTCCTACAATGAGCAGTTCTTC